These 2 T cell receptor beta chains originate from one sample sequenced in a study of spatial heterogeneity in lung cancer. The time point here: blood at routine non-recurrence follow-up after resection. Sequencing covered unsorted whole RNA taken from tumor, nontumor lung or frozen PBMC. TCRdb processed the 5' RACE reads anew with MiXCR; each CDR3 protein has one entry. The repertoire holds fewer than 60,000 distinct CDR3 sequences, with 6.5% to 7.5% as singletons. Here the sequenced sample was PBMCs, taken at follow-up. The receptors were sampled from a female donor with early-stage non-small cell lung cancer.

The chain is built from TRBV5-1 and TRBJ2-7; D remains ambiguous. The CDR3 has 15 amino acids. Deletions cut 0 bases from V and 1 base from J, with 11 bases between. Germline-derived CDR1 and CDR2 are SGHRS and YFSETQ. For the CDR3, the DNA is TGCGCCAGCAGCTTGGATGGGTCCTATTCCTACGAGCAGTACTTC. This translates into CASSLDGSYSYEQYF.

This clonotype occurred a few times. One end of the junction is discordant with germline, which a read error may explain. The chain recombines TRBV10-2 with TRBJ2-2; 9 nucleotides align to TRBD1. Germline V gives CDR1 WSHSY, CDR2 SAAADI. This CDR3 region has 14 residues. The CDR3 here is CASRGTGNPGELFF. In DNA form, the CDR3 reads TGCGCCAGCAGAGGGACAGGGAACCCCGGGGAGCTGTTTTTT.